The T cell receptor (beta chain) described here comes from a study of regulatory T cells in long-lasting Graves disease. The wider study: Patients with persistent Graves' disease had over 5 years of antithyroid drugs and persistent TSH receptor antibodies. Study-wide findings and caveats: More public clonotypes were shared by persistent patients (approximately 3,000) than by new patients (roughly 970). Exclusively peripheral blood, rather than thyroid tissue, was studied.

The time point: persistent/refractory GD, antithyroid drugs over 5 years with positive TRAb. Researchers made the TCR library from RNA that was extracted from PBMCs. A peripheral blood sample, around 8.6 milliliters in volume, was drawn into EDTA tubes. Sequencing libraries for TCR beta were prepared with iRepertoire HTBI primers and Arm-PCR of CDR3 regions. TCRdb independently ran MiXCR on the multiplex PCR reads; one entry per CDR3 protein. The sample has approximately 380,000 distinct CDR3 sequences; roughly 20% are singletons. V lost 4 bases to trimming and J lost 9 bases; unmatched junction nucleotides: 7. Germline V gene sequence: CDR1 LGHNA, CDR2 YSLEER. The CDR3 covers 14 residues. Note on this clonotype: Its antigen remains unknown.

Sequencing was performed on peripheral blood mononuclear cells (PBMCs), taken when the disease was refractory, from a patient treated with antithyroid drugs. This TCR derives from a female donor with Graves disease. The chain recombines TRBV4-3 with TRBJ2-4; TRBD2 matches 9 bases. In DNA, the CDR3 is TGCGCCAGCAGCCGTTCTAGCGGGATAGGCATTCAGTACTTC. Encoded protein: CASSRSSGIGIQYF.